The T cell receptor (beta chain) under discussion was sequenced for a study of early T cells in non-severe SARS-CoV-2 infection. Researchers attached unique molecular identifiers to individual cDNA molecules. Using its own MiXCR run on the 5' RACE reads, TCRdb lists one record per CDR3 protein. This table holds roughly 54,000 distinct CDR3 sequences, roughly an eighth found once. V gave up 7 bases and J gave up 4 bases, with 13 bases separating them. The CDR3 consists of 13 residues. CDR1 is LNHDA, CDR2 SQIVND, per germline (reference sequence). The chain employs TRBV19 and TRBJ1-2; maybe TRBD1 (5 bases). This clonotype was obtained from an adult who was a healthcare worker with PCR-confirmed SARS-CoV-2 infection or an uninfected control (not recorded which). The material sequenced was whole blood. The CDR3 DNA follows: TGTGCCAGTAACCATGCCGGGACCTATGGCTACACCTTC. As protein: CASNHAGTYGYTF.